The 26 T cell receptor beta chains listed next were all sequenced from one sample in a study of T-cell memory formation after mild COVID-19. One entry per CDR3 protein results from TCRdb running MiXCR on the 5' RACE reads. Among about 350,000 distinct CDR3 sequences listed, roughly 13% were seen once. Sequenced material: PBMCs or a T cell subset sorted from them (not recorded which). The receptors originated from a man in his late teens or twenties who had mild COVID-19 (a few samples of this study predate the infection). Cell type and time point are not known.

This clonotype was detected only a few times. The CDR3 region has the DNA TGTGCCAGCAGTCACAGGGACAGGGGGATTCGGGCTTTCTTT. Protein: CASSHRDRGIRAFF. The rearrangement uses TRBV28 and TRBJ1-1; 11 bases agree with TRBD1. The V segment lost 5 bases and the J segment 11 bases; nucleotides outside the gene matches: 10. The CDR3 covers 14 residues. CDR1 and CDR2 (germline): MDHEN, SYDVKM.

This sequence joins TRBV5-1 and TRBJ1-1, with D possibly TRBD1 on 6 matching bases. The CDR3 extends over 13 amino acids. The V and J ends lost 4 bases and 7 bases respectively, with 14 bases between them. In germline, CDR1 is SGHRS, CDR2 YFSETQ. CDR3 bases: TGCGCCAGCAGCCCCCGGGAGGGGGGTGAAGCTTTCTTT. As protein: CASSPREGGEAFF.

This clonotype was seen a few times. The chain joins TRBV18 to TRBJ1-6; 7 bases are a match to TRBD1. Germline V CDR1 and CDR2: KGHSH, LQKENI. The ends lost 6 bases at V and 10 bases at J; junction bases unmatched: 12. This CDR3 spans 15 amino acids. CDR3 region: CASSANGGGTSPLHF. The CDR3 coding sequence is TGTGCCAGCTCCGCTAACGGAGGGGGCACATCACCCCTCCACTTT. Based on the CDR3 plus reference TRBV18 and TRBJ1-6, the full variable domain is NAGVMQNPRHLVRRRGQEARLRCSPMKGHSHVYWYRQLPEEGLKFMVYLQKENIIDESGMPKERFSAEFPKEGPSILRIQQVVRGDSAAYFCASSANGGGTSPLHFGNGTRLTVT.

CDR3 sequence reads: CASSLGQDHYGYTF. In nucleotides, the CDR3 is TGTGCCAGCAGCTTAGGACAGGACCACTATGGCTACACCTTC. The chain uses TRBV7-9 and TRBJ1-2, with a weak D call TRBD1 (6 bases). The germline V and J ends were trimmed by 1 base and 3 bases, with 9 bases remaining between them. The CDR3 loop spans 14 amino acids. Germline CDR1 reads SEHNR; CDR2 reads FQNEAQ (reference sequence).

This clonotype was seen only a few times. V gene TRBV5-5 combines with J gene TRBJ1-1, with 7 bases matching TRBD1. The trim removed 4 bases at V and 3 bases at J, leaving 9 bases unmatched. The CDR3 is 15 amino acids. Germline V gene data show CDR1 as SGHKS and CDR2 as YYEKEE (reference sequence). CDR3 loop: CASSLPGQKYTEAFF. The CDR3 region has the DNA TGTGCCAGCAGCCTCCCGGGACAGAAGTACACTGAAGCTTTCTTT.

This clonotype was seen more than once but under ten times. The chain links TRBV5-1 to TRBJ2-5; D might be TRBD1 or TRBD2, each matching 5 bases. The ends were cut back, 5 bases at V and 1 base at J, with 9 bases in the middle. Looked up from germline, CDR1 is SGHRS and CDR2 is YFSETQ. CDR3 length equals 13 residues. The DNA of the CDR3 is TGCGCCAGCAGAGAGGGGTTCCAAGAGACCCAGTACTTC. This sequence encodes CASREGFQETQYF.

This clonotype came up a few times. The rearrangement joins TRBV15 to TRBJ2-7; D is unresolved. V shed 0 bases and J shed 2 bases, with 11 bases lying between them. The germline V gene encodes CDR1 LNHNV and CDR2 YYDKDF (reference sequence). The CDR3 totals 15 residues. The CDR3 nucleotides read TGTGCCACCAGCAGAGATTCCGCAGCCGCCTACGAGCAGTACTTC. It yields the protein CATSRDSAAAYEQYF.

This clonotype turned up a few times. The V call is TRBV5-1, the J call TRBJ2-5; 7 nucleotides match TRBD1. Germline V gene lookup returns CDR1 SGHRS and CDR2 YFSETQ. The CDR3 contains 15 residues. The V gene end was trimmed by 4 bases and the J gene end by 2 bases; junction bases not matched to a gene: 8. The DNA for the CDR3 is TGCGCCAGCAGCCAATTCCGGGACAGACAAGAGACCCAGTACTTC. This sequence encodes CASSQFRDRQETQYF. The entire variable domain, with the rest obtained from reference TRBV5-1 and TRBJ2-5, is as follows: KAGVTQTPRYLIKTRGQQVTLSCSPISGHRSVSWYQQTPGQGLQFLFEYFSETQRNKGNFPGRFSGRQFSNSRSEMNVSTLELGDSALYLCASSQFRDRQETQYFGPGTRLLVL.

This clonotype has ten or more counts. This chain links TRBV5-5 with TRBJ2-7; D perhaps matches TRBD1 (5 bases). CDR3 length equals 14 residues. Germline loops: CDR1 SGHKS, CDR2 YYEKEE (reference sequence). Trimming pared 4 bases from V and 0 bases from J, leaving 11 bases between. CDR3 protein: CASSRLQASYEQYV. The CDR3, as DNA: TGTGCCAGCAGCCGCCTACAGGCCTCCTACGAGCAGTACGTC.

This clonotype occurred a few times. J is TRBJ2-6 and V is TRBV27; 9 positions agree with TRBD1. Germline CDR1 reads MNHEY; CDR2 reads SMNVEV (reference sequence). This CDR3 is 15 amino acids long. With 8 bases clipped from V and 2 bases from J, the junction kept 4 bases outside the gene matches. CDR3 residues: CASRDRGTGANVLTF. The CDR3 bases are TGTGCCAGCCGTGACAGGGGGACTGGGGCCAACGTCCTGACTTTC.

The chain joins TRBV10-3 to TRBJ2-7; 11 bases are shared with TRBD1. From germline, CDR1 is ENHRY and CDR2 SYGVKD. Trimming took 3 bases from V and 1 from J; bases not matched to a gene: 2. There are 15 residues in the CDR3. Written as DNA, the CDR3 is TGTGCCATCAGTGAAGGACAGGGGGCTTCCTACGAGCAGTACGTC. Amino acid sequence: CAISEGQGASYEQYV.

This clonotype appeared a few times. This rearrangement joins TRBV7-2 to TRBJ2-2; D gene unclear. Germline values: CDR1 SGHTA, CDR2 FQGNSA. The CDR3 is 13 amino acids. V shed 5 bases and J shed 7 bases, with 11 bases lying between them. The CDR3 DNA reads TGTGCCAGCAGCCCCCGGCGAGTCGGGGAGCTGTTTTTT. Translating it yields CASSPRRVGELFF.

This CDR3 is CASSSRTSGPTQYF. The DNA of the CDR3 is TGTGCCAGCAGCTCCCGGACTAGCGGTCCGACCCAGTACTTC. The chain recombines TRBV7-2 with TRBJ2-5; 10 bases line up with TRBD2. Per the germline V gene, CDR1 is SGHTA and CDR2 is FQGNSA. Trimming cost V 4 bases and J 7 bases; bases outside gene matches: 6. The CDR3 runs 14 residues.

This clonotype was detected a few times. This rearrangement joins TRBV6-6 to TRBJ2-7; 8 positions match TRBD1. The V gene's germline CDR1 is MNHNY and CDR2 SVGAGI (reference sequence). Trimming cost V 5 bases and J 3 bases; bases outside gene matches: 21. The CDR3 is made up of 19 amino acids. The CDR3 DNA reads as TGTGCCAGCAGTCACCTCTGGCCACCAATGGTCGGACAGGGCTACGAGCAGTACTTC. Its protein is CASSHLWPPMVGQGYEQYF.

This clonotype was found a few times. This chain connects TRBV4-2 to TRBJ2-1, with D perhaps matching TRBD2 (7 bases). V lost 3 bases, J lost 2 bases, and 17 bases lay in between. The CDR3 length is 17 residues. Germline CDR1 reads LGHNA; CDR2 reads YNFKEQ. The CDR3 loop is CASSQLGRGGAYNEQFF. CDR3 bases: TGTGCCAGCAGCCAGCTTGGTCGAGGGGGGGCCTACAATGAGCAGTTCTTC.

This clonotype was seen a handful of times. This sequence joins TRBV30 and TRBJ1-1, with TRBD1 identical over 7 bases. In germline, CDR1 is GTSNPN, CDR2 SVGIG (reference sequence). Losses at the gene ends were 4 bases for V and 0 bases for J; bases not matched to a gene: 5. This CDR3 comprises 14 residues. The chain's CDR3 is CAWTMGQMNTEAFF. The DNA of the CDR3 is TGTGCCTGGACCATGGGACAGATGAACACTGAAGCTTTCTTT.

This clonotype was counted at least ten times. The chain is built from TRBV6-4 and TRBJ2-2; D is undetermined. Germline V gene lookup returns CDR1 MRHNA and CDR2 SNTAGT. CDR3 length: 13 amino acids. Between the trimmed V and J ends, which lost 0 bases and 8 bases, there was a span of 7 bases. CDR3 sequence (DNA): TGTGCCAGCAGTGACTCGATTGAGGGGGAGCTGTTTTTT. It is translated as CASSDSIEGELFF.

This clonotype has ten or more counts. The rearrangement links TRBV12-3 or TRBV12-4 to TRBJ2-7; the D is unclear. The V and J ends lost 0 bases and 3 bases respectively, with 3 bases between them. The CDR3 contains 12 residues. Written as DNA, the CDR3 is TGTGCCAGCAGTTTAGCGTTCTACGAGCAGTACTTC. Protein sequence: CASSLAFYEQYF.

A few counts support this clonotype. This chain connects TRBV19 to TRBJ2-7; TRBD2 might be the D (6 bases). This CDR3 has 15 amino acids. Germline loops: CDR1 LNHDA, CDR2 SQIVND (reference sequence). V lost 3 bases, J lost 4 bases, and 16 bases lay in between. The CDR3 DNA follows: TGTGCCAGTAGTATCTCCGCCAGGGCGGGATACGAGCAGTACTTC. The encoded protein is CASSISARAGYEQYF.

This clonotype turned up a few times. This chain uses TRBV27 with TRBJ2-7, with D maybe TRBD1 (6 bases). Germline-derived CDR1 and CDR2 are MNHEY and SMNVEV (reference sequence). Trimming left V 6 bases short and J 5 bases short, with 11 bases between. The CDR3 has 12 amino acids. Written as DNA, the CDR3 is TGTGCCAGCAGACAGGGTAGTAACGAGCAGTACTTC. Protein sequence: CASRQGSNEQYF.

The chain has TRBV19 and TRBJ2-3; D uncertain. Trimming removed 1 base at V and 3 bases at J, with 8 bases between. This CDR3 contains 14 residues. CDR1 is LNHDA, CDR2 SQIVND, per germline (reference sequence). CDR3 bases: TGTGCCAGTAGTATAGTTCACGGAACAGATACGCAGTATTTT. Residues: CASSIVHGTDTQYF.

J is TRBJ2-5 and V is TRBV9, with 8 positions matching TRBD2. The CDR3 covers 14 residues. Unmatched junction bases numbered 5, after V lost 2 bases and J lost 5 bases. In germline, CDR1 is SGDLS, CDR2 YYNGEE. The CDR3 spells CASSVGLAVETQYF. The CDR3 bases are TGTGCCAGCAGCGTCGGACTAGCCGTGGAGACCCAGTACTTC. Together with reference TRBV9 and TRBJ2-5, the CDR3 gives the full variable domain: DSGVTQTPKHLITATGQRVTLRCSPRSGDLSVYWYQQSLDQGLQFLIQYYNGEERAKGNILERFSAQQFPDLHSELNLSSLELGDSALYFCASSVGLAVETQYFGPGTRLLVL.

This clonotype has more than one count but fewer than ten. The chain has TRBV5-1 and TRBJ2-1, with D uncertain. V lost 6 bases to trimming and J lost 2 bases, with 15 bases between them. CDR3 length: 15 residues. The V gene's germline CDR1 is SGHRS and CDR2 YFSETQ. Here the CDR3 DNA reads TGCGCCAGCAAACCGGCCCGGACGCCCTACAATGAGCAGTTCTTC. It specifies CASKPARTPYNEQFF.

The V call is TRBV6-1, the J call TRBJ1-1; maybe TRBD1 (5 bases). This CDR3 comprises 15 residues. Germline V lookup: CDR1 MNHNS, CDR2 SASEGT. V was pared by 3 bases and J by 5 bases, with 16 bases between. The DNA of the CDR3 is TGTGCCAGCAGTGATCCGGGGGGTGAGTCAACTGAAGCTTTCTTT. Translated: CASSDPGGESTEAFF.

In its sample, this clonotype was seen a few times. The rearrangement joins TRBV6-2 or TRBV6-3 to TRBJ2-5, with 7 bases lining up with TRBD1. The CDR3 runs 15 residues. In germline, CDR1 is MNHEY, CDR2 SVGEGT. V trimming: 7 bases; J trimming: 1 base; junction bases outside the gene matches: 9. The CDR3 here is CASKNRDRPQETQYF. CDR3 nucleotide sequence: TGTGCCAGCAAAAACCGGGACAGACCCCAAGAGACCCAGTACTTC.

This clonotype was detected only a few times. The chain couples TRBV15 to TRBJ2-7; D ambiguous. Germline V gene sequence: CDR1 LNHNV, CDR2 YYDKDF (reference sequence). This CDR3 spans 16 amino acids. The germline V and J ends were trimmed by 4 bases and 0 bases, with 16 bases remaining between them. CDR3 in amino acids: CATSTNPLAYSYEQYF. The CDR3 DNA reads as TGTGCCACCAGCACCAACCCACTGGCTTACTCCTACGAGCAGTACTTC.